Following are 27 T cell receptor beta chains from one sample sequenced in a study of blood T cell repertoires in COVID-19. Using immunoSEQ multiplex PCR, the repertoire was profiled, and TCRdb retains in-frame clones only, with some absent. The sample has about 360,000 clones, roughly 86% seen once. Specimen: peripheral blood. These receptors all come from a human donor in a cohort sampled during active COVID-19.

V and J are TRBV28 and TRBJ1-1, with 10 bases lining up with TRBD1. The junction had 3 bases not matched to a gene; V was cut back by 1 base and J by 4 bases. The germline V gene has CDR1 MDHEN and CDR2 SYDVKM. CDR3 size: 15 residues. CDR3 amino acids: CASSLLRTGGTEAFF. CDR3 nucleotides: TGTGCCAGCAGTTTATTACGGACAGGGGGCACTGAAGCTTTCTTT.

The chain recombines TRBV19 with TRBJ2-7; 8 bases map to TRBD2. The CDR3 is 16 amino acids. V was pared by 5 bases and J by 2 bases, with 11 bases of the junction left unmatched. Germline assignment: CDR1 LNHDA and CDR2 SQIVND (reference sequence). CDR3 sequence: CASSQSGGPTTYEQYF. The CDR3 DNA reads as TGTGCCAGTAGTCAGTCGGGGGGGCCGACTACCTACGAGCAGTACTTC.

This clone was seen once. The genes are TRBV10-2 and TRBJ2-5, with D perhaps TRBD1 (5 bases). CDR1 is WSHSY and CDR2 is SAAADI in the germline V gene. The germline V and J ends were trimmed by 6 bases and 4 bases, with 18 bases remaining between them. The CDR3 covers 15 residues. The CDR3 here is CASRVSLGRGETQYF. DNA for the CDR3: TGCGCCAGCAGAGTGAGTCTGGGGCGAGGAGAGACCCAGTACTTC.

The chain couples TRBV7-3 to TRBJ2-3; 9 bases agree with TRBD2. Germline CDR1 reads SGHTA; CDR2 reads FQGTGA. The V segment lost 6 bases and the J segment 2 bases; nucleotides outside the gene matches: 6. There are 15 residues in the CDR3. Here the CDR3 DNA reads TGTGCCAGCAGACGGACTAGCGCTCTCACAGATACGCAGTATTTT. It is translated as CASRRTSALTDTQYF. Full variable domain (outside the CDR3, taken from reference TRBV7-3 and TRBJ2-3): GAGVSQTPSNKVTEKGKYVELRCDPISGHTALYWYRQSLGQGPEFLIYFQGTGAADDSGLPNDRFFAVRPEGSVSTLKIQRTERGDSAVYLCASRRTSALTDTQYFGPGTRLTVL.

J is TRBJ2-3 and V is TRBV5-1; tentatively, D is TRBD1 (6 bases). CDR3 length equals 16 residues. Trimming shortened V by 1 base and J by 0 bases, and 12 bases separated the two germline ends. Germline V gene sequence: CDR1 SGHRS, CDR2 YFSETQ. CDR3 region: CASSLLGAKSTDTQYF. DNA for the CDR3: TGCGCCAGCAGCTTGCTGGGGGCCAAGAGCACAGATACGCAGTATTTT.

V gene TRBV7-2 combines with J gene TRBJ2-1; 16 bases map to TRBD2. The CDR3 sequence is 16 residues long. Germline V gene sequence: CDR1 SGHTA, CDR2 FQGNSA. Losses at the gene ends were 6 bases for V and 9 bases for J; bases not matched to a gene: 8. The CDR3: CASRMGLAGGHSEQFF. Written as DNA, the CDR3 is TGTGCCAGCAGAATGGGACTAGCGGGGGGGCATAGTGAGCAGTTCTTC.

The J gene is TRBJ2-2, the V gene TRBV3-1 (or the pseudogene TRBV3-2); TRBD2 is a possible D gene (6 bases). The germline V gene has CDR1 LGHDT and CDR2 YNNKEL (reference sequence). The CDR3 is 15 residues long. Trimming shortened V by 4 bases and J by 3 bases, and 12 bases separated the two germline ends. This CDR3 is CASSRGLRDTGELFF. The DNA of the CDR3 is TGTGCCAGCAGCCGGGGACTGAGGGACACCGGGGAGCTGTTTTTT.

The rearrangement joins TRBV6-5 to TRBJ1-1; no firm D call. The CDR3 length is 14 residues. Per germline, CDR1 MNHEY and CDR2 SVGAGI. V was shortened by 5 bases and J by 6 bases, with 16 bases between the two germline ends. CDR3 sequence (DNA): TGTGCCAGCAGTCCCTCGAGTGAACCCTCTGAAGCTTTCTTT. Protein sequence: CASSPSSEPSEAFF.

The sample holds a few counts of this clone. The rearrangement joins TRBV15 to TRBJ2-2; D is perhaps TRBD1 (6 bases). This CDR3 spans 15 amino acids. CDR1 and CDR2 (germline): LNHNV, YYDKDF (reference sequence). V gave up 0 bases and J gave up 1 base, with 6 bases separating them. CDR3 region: CATSREGQNTGELFF. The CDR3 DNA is TGTGCCACCAGCAGAGAGGGACAGAACACCGGGGAGCTGTTTTTT. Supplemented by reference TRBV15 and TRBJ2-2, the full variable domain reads DAMVIQNPRYQVTQFGKPVTLSCSQTLNHNVMYWYQQKSSQAPKLLFHYYDKDFNNEADTPDNFQSRRPNTSFCFLDIRSPGLGDTAMYLCATSREGQNTGELFFGEGSRLTVL.

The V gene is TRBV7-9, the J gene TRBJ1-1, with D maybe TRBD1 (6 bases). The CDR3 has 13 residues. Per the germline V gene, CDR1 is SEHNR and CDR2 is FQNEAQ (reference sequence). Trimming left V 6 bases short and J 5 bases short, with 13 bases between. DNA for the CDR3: TGTGCCAGCAGAACGGACAGCGGAACTGAAGCTTTCTTT. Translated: CASRTDSGTEAFF.

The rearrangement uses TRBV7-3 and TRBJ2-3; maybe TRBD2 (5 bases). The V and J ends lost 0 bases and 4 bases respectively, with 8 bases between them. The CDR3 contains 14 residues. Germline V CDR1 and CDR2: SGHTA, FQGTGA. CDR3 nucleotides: TGTGCCAGCAGCTTAACCGGGGTGGCAGATACGCAGTATTTT. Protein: CASSLTGVADTQYF.

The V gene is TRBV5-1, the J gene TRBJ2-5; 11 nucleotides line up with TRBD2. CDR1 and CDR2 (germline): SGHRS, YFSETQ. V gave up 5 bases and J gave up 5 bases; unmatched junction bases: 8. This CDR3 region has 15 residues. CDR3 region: CASSISIAGGETQYF. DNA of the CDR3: TGCGCCAGCAGTATATCCATAGCGGGAGGGGAGACCCAGTACTTC.

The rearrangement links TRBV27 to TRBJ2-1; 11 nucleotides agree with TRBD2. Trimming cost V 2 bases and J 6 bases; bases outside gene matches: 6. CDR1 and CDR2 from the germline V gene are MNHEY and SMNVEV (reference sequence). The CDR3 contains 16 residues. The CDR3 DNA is TGTGCCAGCAGTTTAACTAGCGGGAGAGGAAGCAATGAGCAGTTCTTC. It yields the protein CASSLTSGRGSNEQFF.

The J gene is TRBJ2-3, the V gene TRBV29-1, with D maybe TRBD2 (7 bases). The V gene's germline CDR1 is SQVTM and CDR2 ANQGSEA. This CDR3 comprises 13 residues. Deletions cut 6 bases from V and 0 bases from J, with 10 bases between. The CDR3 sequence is CSVRGASTDTQYF. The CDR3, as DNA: TGCAGCGTCCGGGGGGCTAGCACAGATACGCAGTATTTT.

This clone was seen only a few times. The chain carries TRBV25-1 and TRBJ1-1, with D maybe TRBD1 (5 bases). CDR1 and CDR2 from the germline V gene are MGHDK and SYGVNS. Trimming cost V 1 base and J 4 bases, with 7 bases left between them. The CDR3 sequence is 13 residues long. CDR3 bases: TGTGCCAGCAGTGAATTGGGGGGCACTGAAGCTTTCTTT. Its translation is CASSELGGTEAFF.

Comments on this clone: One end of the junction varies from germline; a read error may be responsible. CDR3 coding DNA: TGCGCCAGCAGTCATCCTGGGTTGGGCAACCAGCCCCAGCATTTT. Translating it yields CASSHPGLGNQPQHF. The chain uses TRBV23-1 and TRBJ1-5; no reliable D call. TRBV23-1 is identified as an open reading frame with a role that is uncertain. The CDR3 length is 15 residues.

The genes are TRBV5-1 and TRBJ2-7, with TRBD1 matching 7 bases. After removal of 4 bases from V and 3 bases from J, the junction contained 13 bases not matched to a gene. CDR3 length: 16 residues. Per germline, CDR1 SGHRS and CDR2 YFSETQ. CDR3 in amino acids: CASSPSGGQANYEQYF. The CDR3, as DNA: TGCGCCAGCAGCCCGTCAGGCGGACAGGCCAACTACGAGCAGTACTTC.

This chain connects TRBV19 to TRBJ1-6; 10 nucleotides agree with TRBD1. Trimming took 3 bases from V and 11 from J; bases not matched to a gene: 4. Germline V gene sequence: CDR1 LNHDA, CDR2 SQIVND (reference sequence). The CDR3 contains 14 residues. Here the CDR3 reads CASSIGTGDPPLHF. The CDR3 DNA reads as TGTGCCAGTAGTATCGGGACAGGGGATCCACCCCTCCACTTT.

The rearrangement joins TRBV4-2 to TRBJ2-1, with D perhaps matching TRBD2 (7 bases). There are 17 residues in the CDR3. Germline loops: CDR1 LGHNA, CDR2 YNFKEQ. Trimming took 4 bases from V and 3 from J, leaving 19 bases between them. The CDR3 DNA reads TGTGCCAGCAGCCCCTATAGGGGGGGCGAGAGCTACAATGAGCAGTTCTTC. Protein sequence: CASSPYRGGESYNEQFF.

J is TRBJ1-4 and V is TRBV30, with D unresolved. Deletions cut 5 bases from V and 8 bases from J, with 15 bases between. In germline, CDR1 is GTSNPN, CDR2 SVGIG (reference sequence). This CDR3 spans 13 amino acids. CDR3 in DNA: TGTGCCTGGTCGGGAGGGTCGTGGGAAAAACTGTTTTTT. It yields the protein CAWSGGSWEKLFF.

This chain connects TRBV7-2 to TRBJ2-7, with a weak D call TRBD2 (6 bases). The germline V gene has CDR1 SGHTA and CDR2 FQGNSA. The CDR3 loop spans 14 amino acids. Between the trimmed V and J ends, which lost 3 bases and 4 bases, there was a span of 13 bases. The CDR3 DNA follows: TGTGCCAGCAGCTTGGCACGGGACTCTTACGAGCAGTACTTC. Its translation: CASSLARDSYEQYF. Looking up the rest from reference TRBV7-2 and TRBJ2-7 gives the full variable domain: GAGVSQSPSNKVTEKGKDVELRCDPISGHTALYWYRQSLGQGLEFLIYFQGNSAPDKSGLPSDRFSAERTGGSVSTLTIQRTQQEDSAVYLCASSLARDSYEQYFGPGTRLTVT.

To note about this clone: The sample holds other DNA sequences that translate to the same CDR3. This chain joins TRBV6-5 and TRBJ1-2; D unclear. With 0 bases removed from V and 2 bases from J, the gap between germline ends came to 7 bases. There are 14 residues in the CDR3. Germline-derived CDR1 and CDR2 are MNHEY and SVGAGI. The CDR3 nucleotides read TGTGCCAGCAGTTACTCTCCGGGGAACTATGGCTACACCTTC. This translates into CASSYSPGNYGYTF.

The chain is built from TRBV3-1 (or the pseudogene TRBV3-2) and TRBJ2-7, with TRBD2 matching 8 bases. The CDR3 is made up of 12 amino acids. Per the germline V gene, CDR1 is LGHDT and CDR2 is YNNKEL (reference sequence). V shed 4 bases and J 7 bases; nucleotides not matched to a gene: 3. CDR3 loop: CASSLAGGEQYF. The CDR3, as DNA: TGTGCCAGCAGCCTCGCGGGAGGAGAGCAGTACTTC.

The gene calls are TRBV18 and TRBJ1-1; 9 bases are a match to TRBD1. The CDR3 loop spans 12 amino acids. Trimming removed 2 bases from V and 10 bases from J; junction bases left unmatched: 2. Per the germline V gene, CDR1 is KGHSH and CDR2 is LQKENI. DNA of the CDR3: TGTGCCAGCTCACCAGCGGACAGGGGAGCTTTCTTT. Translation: CASSPADRGAFF.

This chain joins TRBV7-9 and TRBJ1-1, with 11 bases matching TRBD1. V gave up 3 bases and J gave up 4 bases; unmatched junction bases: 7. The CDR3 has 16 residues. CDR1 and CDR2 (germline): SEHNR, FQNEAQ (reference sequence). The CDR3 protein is CASSFDHGTGGTEAFF. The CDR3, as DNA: TGTGCCAGCAGCTTCGACCATGGGACAGGGGGCACTGAAGCTTTCTTT.

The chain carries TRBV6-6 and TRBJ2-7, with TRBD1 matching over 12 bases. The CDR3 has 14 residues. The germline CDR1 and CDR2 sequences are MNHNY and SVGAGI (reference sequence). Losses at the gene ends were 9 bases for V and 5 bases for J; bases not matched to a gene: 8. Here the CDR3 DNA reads TGTGCCAGTTACCGGGACAGGGGGCTGAACGAGCAGTACTTC. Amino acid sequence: CASYRDRGLNEQYF.

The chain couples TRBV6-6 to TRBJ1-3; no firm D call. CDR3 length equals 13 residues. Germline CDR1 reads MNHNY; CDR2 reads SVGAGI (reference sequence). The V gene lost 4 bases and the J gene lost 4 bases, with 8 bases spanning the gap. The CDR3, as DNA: TGTGCCAGCAGTTTGACTGTGGGAAACACCATATATTTT. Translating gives CASSLTVGNTIYF.